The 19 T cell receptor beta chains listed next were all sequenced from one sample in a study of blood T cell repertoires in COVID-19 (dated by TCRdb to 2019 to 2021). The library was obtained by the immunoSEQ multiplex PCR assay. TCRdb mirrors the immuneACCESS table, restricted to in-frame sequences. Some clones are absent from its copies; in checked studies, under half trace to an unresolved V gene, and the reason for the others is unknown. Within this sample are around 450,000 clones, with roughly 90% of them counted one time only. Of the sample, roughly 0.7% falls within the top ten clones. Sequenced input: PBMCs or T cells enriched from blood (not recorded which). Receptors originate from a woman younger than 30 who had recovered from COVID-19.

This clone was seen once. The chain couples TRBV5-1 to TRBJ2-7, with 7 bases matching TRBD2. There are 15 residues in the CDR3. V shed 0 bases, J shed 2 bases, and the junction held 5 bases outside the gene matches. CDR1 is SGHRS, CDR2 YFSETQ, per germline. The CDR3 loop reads CASSLGGAGAYEQYF. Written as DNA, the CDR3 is TGCGCCAGCAGCTTGGGGGGCGCGGGGGCCTACGAGCAGTACTTC. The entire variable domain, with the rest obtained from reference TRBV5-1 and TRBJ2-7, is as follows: KAGVTQTPRYLIKTRGQQVTLSCSPISGHRSVSWYQQTPGQGLQFLFEYFSETQRNKGNFPGRFSGRQFSNSRSEMNVSTLELGDSALYLCASSLGGAGAYEQYFGPGTRLTVT.

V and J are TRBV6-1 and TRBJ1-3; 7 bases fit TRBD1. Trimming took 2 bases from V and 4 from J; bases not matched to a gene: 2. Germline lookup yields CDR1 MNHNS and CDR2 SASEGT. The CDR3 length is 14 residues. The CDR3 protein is CASSETGAGNTIYF. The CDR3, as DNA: TGTGCCAGCAGTGAAACAGGGGCCGGAAACACCATATATTTT.

This CDR3 is CASSFGGARTDTQYF. The CDR3 bases are TGTGCCAGCAGTTTTGGGGGGGCTCGAACAGATACGCAGTATTTT. This chain connects TRBV28 to TRBJ2-3; a weak D match, TRBD2 (7 bases). The CDR3 loop spans 15 amino acids. Trimming left V 3 bases short and J 3 bases short, with 13 bases between. Looked up from germline, CDR1 is MDHEN and CDR2 is SYDVKM.

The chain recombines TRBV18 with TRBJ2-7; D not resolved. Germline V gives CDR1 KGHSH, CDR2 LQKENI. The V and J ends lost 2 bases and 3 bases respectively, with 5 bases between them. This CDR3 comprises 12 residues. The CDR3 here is CASSPTSYEQYF. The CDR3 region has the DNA TGTGCCAGCTCACCAACAAGCTACGAGCAGTACTTC.

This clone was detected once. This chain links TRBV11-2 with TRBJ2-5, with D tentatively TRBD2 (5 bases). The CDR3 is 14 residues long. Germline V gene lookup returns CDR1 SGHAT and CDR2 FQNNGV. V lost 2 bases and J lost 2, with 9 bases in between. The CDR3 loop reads CASSLSGRQETQYF. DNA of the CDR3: TGTGCCAGCAGCTTATCGGGAAGGCAAGAGACCCAGTACTTC.

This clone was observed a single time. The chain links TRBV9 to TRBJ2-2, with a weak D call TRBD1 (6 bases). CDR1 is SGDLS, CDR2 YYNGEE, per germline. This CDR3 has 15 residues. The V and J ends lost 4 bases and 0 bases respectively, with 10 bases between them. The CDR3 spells CASSPGTPNTGELFF. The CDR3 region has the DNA TGTGCCAGCAGCCCCGGGACACCGAACACCGGGGAGCTGTTTTTT.

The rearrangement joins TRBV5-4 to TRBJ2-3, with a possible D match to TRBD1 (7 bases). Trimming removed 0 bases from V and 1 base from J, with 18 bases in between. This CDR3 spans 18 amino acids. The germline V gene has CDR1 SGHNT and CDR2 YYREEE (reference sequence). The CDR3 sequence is CASSLARGGGLGTDTQYF. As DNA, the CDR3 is TGTGCCAGCAGCTTGGCCCGCGGAGGGGGCTTAGGCACAGATACGCAGTATTTT.

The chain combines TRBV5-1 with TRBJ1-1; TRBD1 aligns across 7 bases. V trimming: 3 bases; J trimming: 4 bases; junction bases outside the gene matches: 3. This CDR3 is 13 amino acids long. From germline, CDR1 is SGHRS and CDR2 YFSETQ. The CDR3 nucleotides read TGCGCCAGCAGCTGGGCAGGGGGCACTGAAGCTTTCTTT. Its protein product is CASSWAGGTEAFF. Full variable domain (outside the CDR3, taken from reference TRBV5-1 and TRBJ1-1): KAGVTQTPRYLIKTRGQQVTLSCSPISGHRSVSWYQQTPGQGLQFLFEYFSETQRNKGNFPGRFSGRQFSNSRSEMNVSTLELGDSALYLCASSWAGGTEAFFGQGTRLTVV.

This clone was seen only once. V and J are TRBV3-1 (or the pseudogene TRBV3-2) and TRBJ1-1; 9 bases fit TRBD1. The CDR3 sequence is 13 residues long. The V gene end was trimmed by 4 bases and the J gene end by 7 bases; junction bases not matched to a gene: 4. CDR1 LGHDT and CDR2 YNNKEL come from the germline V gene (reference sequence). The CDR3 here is CASSPGQGFEAFF. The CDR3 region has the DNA TGTGCCAGCAGCCCCGGACAGGGGTTTGAAGCTTTCTTT.

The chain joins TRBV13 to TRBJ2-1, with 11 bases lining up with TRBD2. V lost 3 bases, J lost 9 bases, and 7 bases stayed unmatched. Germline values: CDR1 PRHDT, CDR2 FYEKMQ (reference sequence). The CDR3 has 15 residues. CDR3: CASSFELAGEGEQFF. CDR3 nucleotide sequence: TGTGCCAGCAGCTTTGAACTAGCGGGGGAGGGTGAGCAGTTCTTC.

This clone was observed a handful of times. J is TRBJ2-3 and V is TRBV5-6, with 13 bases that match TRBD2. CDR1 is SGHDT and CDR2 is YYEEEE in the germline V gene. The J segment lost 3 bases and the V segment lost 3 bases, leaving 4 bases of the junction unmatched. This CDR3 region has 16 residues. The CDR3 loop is CASSSSGLAGTDTQYF. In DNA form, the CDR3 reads TGTGCCAGCAGCTCATCGGGACTAGCGGGGACAGATACGCAGTATTTT.

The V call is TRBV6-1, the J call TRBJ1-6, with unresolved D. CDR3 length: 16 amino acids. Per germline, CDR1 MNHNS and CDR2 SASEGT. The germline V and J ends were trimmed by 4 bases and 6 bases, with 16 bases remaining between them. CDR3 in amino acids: CASSVRDRGFNSPLHF. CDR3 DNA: TGTGCCAGCAGTGTTCGGGATCGAGGCTTTAATTCACCCCTCCACTTT.

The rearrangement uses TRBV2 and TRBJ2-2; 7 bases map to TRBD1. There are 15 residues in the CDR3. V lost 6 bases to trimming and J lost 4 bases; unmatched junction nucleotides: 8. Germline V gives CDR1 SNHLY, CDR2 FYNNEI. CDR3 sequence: CASRDDRVGTGELFF. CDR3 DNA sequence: TGTGCCAGCAGAGATGACAGGGTTGGCACCGGGGAGCTGTTTTTT.

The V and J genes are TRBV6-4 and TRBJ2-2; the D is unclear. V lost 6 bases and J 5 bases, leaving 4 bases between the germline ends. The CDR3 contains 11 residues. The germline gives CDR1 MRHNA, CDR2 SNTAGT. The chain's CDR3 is CASSGTGELFF. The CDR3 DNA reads TGTGCCAGCAGCGGGACCGGGGAGCTGTTTTTT.

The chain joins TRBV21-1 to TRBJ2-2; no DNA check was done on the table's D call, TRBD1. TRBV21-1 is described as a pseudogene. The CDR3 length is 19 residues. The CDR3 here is CASTEGQTCDYPNTGELFF. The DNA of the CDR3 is TGTGCCAGCACCGAGGGACAGACTTGCGATTACCCGAACACCGGGGAGCTGTTTTTT.

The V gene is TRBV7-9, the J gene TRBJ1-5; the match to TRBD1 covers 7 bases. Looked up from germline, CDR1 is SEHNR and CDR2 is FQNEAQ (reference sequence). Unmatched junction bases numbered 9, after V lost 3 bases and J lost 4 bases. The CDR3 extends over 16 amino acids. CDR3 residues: CASSFFRGGGNQPQHF. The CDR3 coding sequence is TGTGCCAGCAGCTTCTTCAGAGGGGGCGGAAATCAGCCCCAGCATTTT.

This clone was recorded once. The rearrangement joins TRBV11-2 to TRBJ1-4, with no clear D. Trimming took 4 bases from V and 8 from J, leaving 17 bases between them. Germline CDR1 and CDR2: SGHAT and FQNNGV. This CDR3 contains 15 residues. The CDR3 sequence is CASSSRTAEDEKLFF. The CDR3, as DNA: TGTGCCAGCAGCTCCCGGACTGCAGAGGACGAAAAACTGTTTTTT.

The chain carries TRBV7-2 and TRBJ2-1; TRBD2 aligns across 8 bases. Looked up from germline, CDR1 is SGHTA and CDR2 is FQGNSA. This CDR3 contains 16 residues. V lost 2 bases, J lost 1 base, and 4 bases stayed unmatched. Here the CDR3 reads CASSLLRGGSYNEQFF. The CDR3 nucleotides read TGTGCCAGCAGCTTATTACGGGGGGGTTCCTACAATGAGCAGTTCTTC.

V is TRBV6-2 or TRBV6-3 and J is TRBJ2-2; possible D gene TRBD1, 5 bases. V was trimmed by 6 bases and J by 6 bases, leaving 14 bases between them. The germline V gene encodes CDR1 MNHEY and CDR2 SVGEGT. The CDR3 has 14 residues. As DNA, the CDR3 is TGTGCCAGCAGCTCCAGGGAAATATCCGGGGAGCTGTTTTTT. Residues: CASSSREISGELFF.